These 18 T cell receptor beta chains originate from one sample sequenced in a study of patients and donors after allogeneic stem cell transplantation. TCRdb independently ran MiXCR on the RT-PCR reads; one entry per CDR3 protein. The sample holds about 410,000 distinct CDR3 sequences, under 20% seen once. The sequencing input was blood, either unsorted or a sorted T cell fraction (not recorded which). Source of these receptors: a human donor who was either an allogeneic HSCT recipient or a stem cell or donor lymphocyte infusion donor (not recorded which). It is not recorded whose cells these are; they may come from a transplant donor.

V and J are TRBV21-1 and TRBJ1-6. TRBV21-1 is an annotated pseudogene. The CDR3 covers 15 residues. The CDR3 DNA is TGTGCCAGCAGCAAAGGGGTGAGGAGGGAGTCACCCCTCCACTTT. This gives the protein CASSKGVRRESPLHF.

The chain joins TRBV2 to TRBJ1-3, with D maybe TRBD1 (6 bases). V was clipped by 4 bases and J by 4 bases, with 14 bases between them. CDR1 is SNHLY and CDR2 is FYNNEI in the germline V gene. The CDR3 has 15 amino acids. This chain's CDR3 is CASSVGRGSGNTIYF. Written as DNA, the CDR3 is TGTGCCAGCAGTGTAGGCAGGGGATCCGGAAACACCATATATTTT.

This clonotype appeared a few times. This rearrangement joins TRBV6-2 or TRBV6-3 to TRBJ1-5; a possible D gene is TRBD1 (5 bases). Germline CDR1 reads MNHEY; CDR2 reads SVGEGT. The V gene lost 8 bases and the J gene lost 2 bases, with 19 bases spanning the gap. The CDR3 contains 16 residues. The CDR3 bases are TGTGCCAGCCGCCCGGGGCGAACTTTGGGCAATCAGCCCCAGCATTTT. Protein: CASRPGRTLGNQPQHF.

This clonotype showed up just a few times. The chain is built from TRBV28 and TRBJ2-4; no firm D call. This CDR3 spans 14 amino acids. Germline V gene lookup returns CDR1 MDHEN and CDR2 SYDVKM. The ends were cut back, 11 bases at V and 1 base at J, with 15 bases in the middle. The CDR3 spells CASASPNAKNIQYF. Here the CDR3 DNA reads TGTGCCTCCGCCTCGCCCAATGCCAAAAACATTCAGTACTTC. The complete variable domain, with remaining parts taken from reference TRBV28 and TRBJ2-4, reads DVKVTQSSRYLVKRTGEKVFLECVQDMDHENMFWYRQDPGLGLRLIYFSYDVKMKEKGDIPEGYSVSREKKERFSLILESASTNQTSMYLCASASPNAKNIQYFGAGTRLSVL.

The chain uses TRBV6-5 and TRBJ1-2; D is possibly TRBD1 (6 bases). Trimming removed 4 bases at V and 6 bases at J, with 15 bases between. This CDR3 has 14 amino acids. Germline V gene data show CDR1 as MNHEY and CDR2 as SVGAGI. CDR3 in DNA: TGTGCCAGCAGTTGGGACCTAGGGGGAGATGGCTACACCTTC. Amino acids: CASSWDLGGDGYTF.

This chain joins TRBV20-1 and TRBJ2-1; 9 bases agree with TRBD2. The CDR3 consists of 16 residues. The germline gives CDR1 DFQATT, CDR2 SNEGSKA (reference sequence). With 5 bases clipped from V and 10 bases from J, the junction kept 18 bases outside the gene matches. Written as DNA, the CDR3 is TGCAGTGCTGGGGAGGGACTAGCCCGATACCGGGAGGAGCAGTTCTTC. Encoded protein: CSAGEGLARYREEQFF.

This clonotype was detected a few times. The CDR3 loop is CAWLRQKNVGQFF. Here the CDR3 DNA reads TGTGCCTGGTTGAGACAGAAAAACGTGGGGCAGTTCTTC. The rearrangement links TRBV30 to TRBJ2-1; possibly TRBD1 for D (5 bases). With 5 bases removed from V and 12 bases from J, the gap between germline ends came to 20 bases. Germline V lookup: CDR1 GTSNPN, CDR2 SVGIG (reference sequence). The CDR3 consists of 13 residues.

The chain couples TRBV6-2 or TRBV6-3 to TRBJ1-3, with a possible D match to TRBD1 (5 bases). Trimming removed 7 bases from V and 0 bases from J, with 16 bases in between. CDR3 length equals 16 residues. Germline CDR1 MNHEY, CDR2 SVGEGT. DNA of the CDR3: TGTGCCAGCACTCGTCGAGGGGTGCGCTCTGGAAACACCATATATTTT. Translating it yields CASTRRGVRSGNTIYF.

The chain couples TRBV15 to TRBJ2-3, with a weak D call TRBD1 (7 bases). In germline, CDR1 is LNHNV, CDR2 YYDKDF (reference sequence). Trimming stripped 8 bases from V and 3 bases from J, with 18 bases between. There are 15 residues in the CDR3. This CDR3 is CATHRQGGWTDTQYF. CDR3 DNA sequence: TGTGCCACCCACAGACAGGGAGGATGGACAGATACGCAGTATTTT.

The chain employs TRBV3-1 and TRBJ1-3; D is unresolved. The germline V and J ends were trimmed by 4 bases and 2 bases, with 12 bases remaining between them. Germline values: CDR1 LGHDT, CDR2 YNNKEL (reference sequence). This CDR3 region has 15 residues. CDR3 protein: CASSLLKGAGNTIYF. CDR3 nucleotide sequence: TGTGCCAGCAGCCTCCTTAAGGGTGCTGGAAACACCATATATTTT.

This rearrangement joins TRBV9 to TRBJ2-2; no firm D call. CDR3 size: 15 residues. Germline V CDR1 and CDR2: SGDLS, YYNGEE. Between the trimmed V and J ends, which lost 0 bases and 4 bases, there was a span of 10 bases. The CDR3 loop reads CASSVDQWATGELFF. CDR3 bases: TGTGCCAGCAGCGTAGATCAGTGGGCCACCGGGGAGCTGTTTTTT.

The chain carries TRBV29-1 and TRBJ2-7; either TRBD1 or TRBD2 may supply D (5 bases each). The V gene lost 4 bases and the J gene lost 2 bases, with 9 bases spanning the gap. The CDR3 has 12 residues. Per the germline V gene, CDR1 is SQVTM and CDR2 is ANQGSEA. CDR3 amino acids: CSVARETYEQYF. CDR3 DNA sequence: TGCAGCGTTGCCAGGGAGACCTACGAGCAGTACTTC.

The chain links TRBV5-1 to TRBJ2-2; D gene uncertain. This CDR3 spans 15 amino acids. The V gene lost 0 bases and the J gene lost 7 bases, with 13 bases spanning the gap. Germline CDR1 SGHRS, CDR2 YFSETQ. The DNA for the CDR3 is TGCGCCAGCAGCTTGGCTACCCCAGCGAGCGGGGAGCTGTTTTTT. This translates into CASSLATPASGELFF.

The rearrangement uses TRBV5-1 and TRBJ2-7, with no clear D. The V and J ends lost 3 bases and 0 bases respectively, with 16 bases between them. Germline CDR1 SGHRS, CDR2 YFSETQ. This CDR3 is 16 amino acids long. DNA for the CDR3: TGCGCCAGCAGCTACTTCGGCTCCTTTAGCTCCTACGAGCAGTACTTC. Translation: CASSYFGSFSSYEQYF. The full variable domain, with the rest looked up from reference TRBV5-1 and TRBJ2-7, is KAGVTQTPRYLIKTRGQQVTLSCSPISGHRSVSWYQQTPGQGLQFLFEYFSETQRNKGNFPGRFSGRQFSNSRSEMNVSTLELGDSALYLCASSYFGSFSSYEQYFGPGTRLTVT.

A few counts support this clonotype. This rearrangement joins TRBV12-5 to TRBJ2-2, with D uncertain. V lost 2 bases and J 3 bases, leaving 10 bases between the germline ends. The CDR3 length is 15 residues. The germline CDR1 and CDR2 sequences are LGHNT and FRNRAP. The CDR3 nucleotides read TGTGCTAGTGGTTTGTTTAGAGACCACACCGGGGAGCTGTTTTTT. Its protein is CASGLFRDHTGELFF.

Only a few counts were recorded for this clonotype. This sequence joins TRBV18 and TRBJ1-5, with D tentatively TRBD1 (5 bases). The CDR3 length is 15 residues. CDR1 is KGHSH, CDR2 LQKENI, per germline. Trimming removed 2 bases at V and 3 bases at J, with 11 bases between. CDR3 coding DNA: TGTGCCAGCTCACCAGGGGCAGGACCCAATCAGCCCCAGCATTTT. Translation: CASSPGAGPNQPQHF.

The genes are TRBV2 and TRBJ2-5; D might be TRBD2 (6 bases). CDR3 length equals 18 residues. Trimming left V 6 bases short and J 4 bases short, with 27 bases between. CDR1 is SNHLY and CDR2 is FYNNEI in the germline V gene. This chain's CDR3 is CASRLGRRGAEKVETQYF. DNA of the CDR3: TGTGCCAGCAGGTTGGGGAGGAGAGGCGCGGAGAAGGTAGAGACCCAGTACTTC. The entire variable domain, with the rest obtained from reference TRBV2 and TRBJ2-5, is as follows: EPEVTQTPSHQVTQMGQEVILRCVPISNHLYFYWYRQILGQKVEFLVSFYNNEISEKSEIFDDQFSVERPDGSNFTLKIRSTKLEDSAMYFCASRLGRRGAEKVETQYFGPGTRLLVL.

This clonotype was observed a few times. The chain uses TRBV29-1 and TRBJ2-4; 10 bases agree with TRBD2. The J segment lost 5 bases and the V segment lost 0 bases, leaving 4 bases of the junction unmatched. The CDR3 contains 15 residues. Germline V gene sequence: CDR1 SQVTM, CDR2 ANQGSEA. In DNA form, the CDR3 reads TGCAGCGTTGAAGACCCTAGCGGGAGAGAAAACATTCAGTACTTC. Its protein is CSVEDPSGRENIQYF.